This T cell receptor beta chain was identified during a study of human T cells and chemical hapten exposure. At the level of the study: Diphenylcyclopropenone was administered weekly to the scalp of patients throughout the approximately 25-week study. Study results and caveats: Compared with pre-sensitization or healthy control sets, expanded TCRs clustered more.

TCRdb analysed the RACE reads with MiXCR anew, one entry per CDR3 protein. The sample has roughly 180,000 distinct CDR3 sequences; around 24% are singletons. The V gene lost 4 bases and the J gene lost 3 bases, with 25 bases spanning the gap. The germline V gene has CDR1 SEHNR and CDR2 FQNEAQ (reference sequence). The CDR3 covers 18 residues. On this clonotype itself: The antigen remains unidentified.

The sample's time point: patch test 1, 2 weeks after DPC sensitization. Treatment noted: therapeutic diphenylcyclopropenone sensitization with weekly scalp DPC. Donors were 18 to 70-year-old alopecia patients suitable for DPC. The rearrangement links TRBV7-9 to TRBJ2-7; D might be TRBD1 or TRBD2, each matching 5 bases. The TCR was taken from a woman aged 50 to 65 with alopecia areata. Some clones in this sample may be carry-over from other donors' samples. The sample consisted of whole blood, taken in connection with sensitization to the hapten diphenylcyclopropenone (DPC). CDR3 nucleotide sequence: TGTGCCAGCAGCTCAATAGAGGGCCCCTGGACACCGGACTACGAGCAGTACTTC. Residues: CASSSIEGPWTPDYEQYF.